The entry below describes one T cell receptor (beta chain). This clone appeared a few times. Its specific antigen is unknown. No base-level quality is on record; no much larger clone is a single base apart. This specimen comes from a study of blood T cell repertoires in COVID-19 (dated by TCRdb to between 2020 and 2021). Looking at the study overall: Collaborator samples came from the United States, Italy and Spain and covered acute and convalescent phases of COVID-19. The material from the prospective study consisted of cDNA or gDNA derived from T cells, B-cell-depleted T cells, or PBMCs. The dataset comprised deeply sampled blood TCRbeta repertoires from subjects exposed to, actively infected with, or recovered from COVID-19. A freely available public database, intended as a resource for researchers studying the immune response to SARS-CoV-2, is where the repertoires were released. The samples were drawn from two sources: the first 160 participants of the ongoing ImmuneRACE study, and about 1,300 subjects contributed by 6 global collaborators. A de-identified subject ID, COVID-19 status, age in years and sex were almost always included in the sample metadata. HLA class I and class II types, where available, came from metadata supplied by the sample provider rather than from assay-based typing.

CDR1 and CDR2, per the germline V gene, are SGHNT and YENEEA. V sheds 5 bases and J sheds 7 bases, leaving 11 bases between their ends. The CDR3 starts with the cysteine, ends with the phenylalanine, and has 13 residues. Just CDR3 DNA is preserved here, 39 bases in frame from base 1. TCRbeta CDR3 regions were amplified from genomic DNA by means of the immunoSEQ Assay, a bias-controlled multiplex PCR. On the authors' methods: The number of nucleated cells in each sample was estimated by amplification of reference gene primers within the assay. To quantify the absolute abundance of each unique TCRbeta CDR3 rearrangement, sequence reads were collapsed and filtered. For each sample, productive Simpson clonality was calculated as the square root of Simpson's diversity index over productive rearrangements. TCRdb provides this immuneACCESS table in a form limited to in-frame rearrangements. Some clones are lacking; in checked studies, under half of them reflect an unresolved V gene, and why the rest are absent is not known. Clone size and V and J calls were adopted from that table, with D and trimming inferred from the DNA. In this sample the table shows fewer than 300,000 clones, roughly nine tenths of which occur a single time. Of the sample, over 7.5% is held by the ten largest clones.

Results the study describes overall, beyond this receptor: The amount of clinical and demographic metadata varied by source and participant and was provided uncurated.

A second Seattle source provided samples from volunteer blood donors who had recovered from COVID-19. Collaborating institutions collected whole blood in K2EDTA tubes following their own protocols. For TCRbeta analysis, collaborators shipped samples in one of three forms: frozen whole blood, isolated PBMCs, or DNA extracted from either of those sample types. The TCR sequence derives from a man aged 40-50 years who had recovered from COVID-19. Rearrangement joined TRBV11-3 to TRBJ2-2, with a tentative D gene TRBD2 over 6 matching bases. The sample comprised peripheral blood. The nucleotide sequence reads TGTGCCAGCAGCCAAGCCGGGGGCGGGGAGCTGTTTTTT. This encodes CASSQAGGGELFF. Reference TRBV11-3 and TRBJ2-2 proteins supply the regions before and after the CDR3; the full variable domain is: EAGVVQSPRYKIIEKKQPVAFWCNPISGHNTLYWYLQNLGQGPELLIRYENEEAVDDSQLPKDRFSAERLKGVDSTLKIQPAELGDSAVYLCASSQAGGGELFFGEGSRLTVL.